The 5 T cell receptor beta chains in this list originate from one sample, sequenced in a study of vaccination effects on CD4 cells after COVID-19. No antigens are known for them. Generated by immunoSEQ multiplex PCR, the TCRdb table keeps only in-frame clones and is missing some. The sample consists of about 16,000 clones, roughly 76% of them appearing once. With the ViraFEST assay, the study expanded antigen-specific CD4+ T cells using viral peptide pools, then sequenced them. Following culture for under 12 days, CD4+ T cells were isolated. Participants each got two BNT162b2 or mRNA-1273 vaccine doses. The material was CD4+ T cells from PBMCs cultured with HCoV-NL63 spike peptides, obtained after COVID-19 vaccination. The source is a human donor who received a COVID-19 vaccine.

The chain combines TRBV19 with TRBJ1-2; D is uncertain. With 10 bases removed from V and 0 bases from J, the gap between germline ends came to 18 bases. The CDR3 spans 15 residues. Germline V gene lookup returns CDR1 LNHDA and CDR2 SQIVND (reference sequence). CDR3 amino acids: CATQDYSSSNYGYTF. CDR3 DNA: TGTGCCACCCAAGACTATTCCTCCTCTAACTATGGCTACACCTTC. Combining the CDR3 with reference TRBV19 and TRBJ1-2 gives the whole variable domain DGGITQSPKYLFRKEGQNVTLSCEQNLNHDAMYWYRQDPGQGLRLIYYSQIVNDFQKGDIAEGYSVSREKKESFPLTVTSAQKNPTAFYLCATQDYSSSNYGYTFGSGTRLTVV.

This clone has only a few counts. This chain links TRBV9 with TRBJ1-5, with D possibly being TRBD1 (6 bases). Trimming took 5 bases from V and 3 from J, leaving 12 bases between them. CDR3 size: 14 residues. CDR1 and CDR2 (germline): SGDLS, YYNGEE. The CDR3 DNA reads TGTGCCAGCAGGGAGGCAGGGGCCAATCAGCCCCAGCATTTT. Its translation is CASREAGANQPQHF.

The V call is TRBV3-1 (or the pseudogene TRBV3-2), the J call TRBJ2-5, with a possible D match to TRBD2 (6 bases). Trimming cost V 1 base and J 5 bases, with 14 bases left between them. This CDR3 spans 15 amino acids. Germline CDR1 LGHDT, CDR2 YNNKEL (reference sequence). The CDR3 sequence: CASSQGRRGKETQYF. Written as DNA, the CDR3 is TGTGCCAGCAGCCAAGGTCGTCGCGGGAAGGAGACCCAGTACTTC.

The chain couples TRBV12-3 or TRBV12-4 to TRBJ1-6; D not certain. This CDR3 has 12 amino acids. V lost 6 bases to trimming and J lost 12 bases, with 12 bases between them. In nucleotides, the CDR3 is TGTGCCAGCAGCCCAGCCCGAGGACCCCTCCACTTT. It yields the protein CASSPARGPLHF.

The rearrangement uses TRBV19 and TRBJ2-1; TRBD2 is a possible D gene (5 bases). Germline V gene sequence: CDR1 LNHDA, CDR2 SQIVND (reference sequence). Trimming took 5 bases from V and 11 from J, leaving 19 bases between them. CDR3 size: 14 residues. The CDR3 DNA is TGTGCCAGTAGTGTAGTTGCGGGCAAGTCAAAGCAGTTCTTC. Its protein product is CASSVVAGKSKQFF.